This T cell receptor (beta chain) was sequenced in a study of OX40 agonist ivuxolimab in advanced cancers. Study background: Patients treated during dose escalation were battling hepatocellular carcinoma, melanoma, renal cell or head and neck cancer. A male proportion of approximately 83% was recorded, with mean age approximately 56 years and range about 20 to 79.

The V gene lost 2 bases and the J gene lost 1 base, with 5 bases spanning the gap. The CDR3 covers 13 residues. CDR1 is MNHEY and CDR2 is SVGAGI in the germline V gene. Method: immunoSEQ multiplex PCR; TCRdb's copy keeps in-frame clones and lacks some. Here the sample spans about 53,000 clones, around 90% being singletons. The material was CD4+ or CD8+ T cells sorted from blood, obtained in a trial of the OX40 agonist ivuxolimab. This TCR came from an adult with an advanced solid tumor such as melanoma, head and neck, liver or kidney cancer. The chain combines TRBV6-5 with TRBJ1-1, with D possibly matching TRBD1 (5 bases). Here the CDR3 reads CASSYGGNTEAFF. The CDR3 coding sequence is TGTGCCAGCAGTTACGGGGGGAACACTGAAGCTTTCTTT.